The clone carrying this T cell receptor (beta chain) has a count of ten or more. Its antigen is currently unknown. TCRdb independently ran MiXCR on the 5' RACE reads; one entry per CDR3 protein. Of about 150,000 distinct CDR3 sequences in the sample, roughly 3.5% were seen once. The CDR3 loop spans 15 amino acids. Germline CDR1 and CDR2: WNHNN and SYGVQD (reference sequence). The trim removed 5 bases at V and 7 bases at J, leaving 7 bases unmatched. These data come from a study of identical twins. Study conclusions and caveats: These conclusions were based on statistical analysis (cross-sectional, not following the same donors).

All donors comprised healthy Caucasians. Sequencing was performed on memory T cells sorted from blood. This TCR derives from a man between 18 and 29 years old in good health. The chain uses TRBV10-1 and TRBJ2-2; 10 nucleotides align to TRBD1. The CDR3 spells CASSRGTGEVGELFF. The CDR3, as DNA: TGCGCCAGCAGTCGGGGGACAGGGGAGGTCGGGGAGCTGTTTTTT.